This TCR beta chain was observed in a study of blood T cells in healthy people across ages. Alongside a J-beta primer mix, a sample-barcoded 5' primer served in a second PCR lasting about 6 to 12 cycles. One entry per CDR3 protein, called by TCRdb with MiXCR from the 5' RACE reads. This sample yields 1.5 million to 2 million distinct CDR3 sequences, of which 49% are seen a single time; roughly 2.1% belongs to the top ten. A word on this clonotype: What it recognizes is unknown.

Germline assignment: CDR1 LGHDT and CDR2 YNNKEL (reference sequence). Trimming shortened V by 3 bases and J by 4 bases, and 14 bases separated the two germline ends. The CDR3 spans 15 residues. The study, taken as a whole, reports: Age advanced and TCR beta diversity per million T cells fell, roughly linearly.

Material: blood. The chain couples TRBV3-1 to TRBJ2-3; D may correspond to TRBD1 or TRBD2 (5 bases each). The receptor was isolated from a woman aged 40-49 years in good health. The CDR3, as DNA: TGTGCCAGCAGCCAGGGACCTTCGCGAGCAGATACGCAGTATTTT. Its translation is CASSQGPSRADTQYF.